The text below deals with one T cell receptor (beta chain). Its antigen is not yet known. Base qualities are not at hand, and no much larger clone is one base apart. The data are from a study of blood T cell repertoires in COVID-19 (dated by TCRdb to the early 2020s). Turning to the overall study: The collaborator samples originated in the United States, Italy and Spain and spanned the acute and convalescent phases of COVID-19. The material from the prospective study consisted of cDNA or gDNA derived from T cells, B-cell-depleted T cells, or PBMCs. Subjects who had been exposed to COVID-19, were actively infected with it, or had recovered from it provided the deeply sampled blood TCRbeta repertoires that made up the dataset. A freely available public database, intended as a resource for researchers studying the immune response to SARS-CoV-2, is where the repertoires were released. Samples came from the ongoing ImmuneRACE study (first 160 participants) plus 1,254 subjects from 6 global collaborators. The sample metadata nearly always contained a de-identified subject ID, COVID-19 status, age in years and sex. Where HLA class I and class II types were available, the types were taken from metadata supplied by the sample provider, not from assay-based typing. What the research found in general, with its limitations: The quantity of clinical and demographic metadata differed by source and by participant and was supplied without curation.

The CDR3 runs 15 residues from the cysteine to the phenylalanine. Kept here is only the CDR3 DNA, which spans 45 bases and is read in frame from base 1. Compared with germline, V lacks 0 bases and J lacks 6 bases; bases without a gene match: 3. Looking up the germline V gene (reference sequence) yields CDR1 SGHNT and CDR2 YYREEE. A second Seattle source provided samples from volunteer blood donors who had recovered from COVID-19. Whole blood was collected in K2EDTA tubes by collaborating institutions according to the institutions' own protocols. For TCRbeta analysis, collaborator samples were shipped as frozen whole blood, as isolated PBMCs, or as DNA extracted from either sample type. TCRbeta CDR3 regions were amplified from genomic DNA by means of the immunoSEQ Assay, a bias-controlled multiplex PCR. As for the original processing: The number of nucleated cells in each sample was estimated from the amplification of reference gene primers within the assay. Sequence reads were collapsed and filtered to measure the absolute abundance of every unique TCRbeta CDR3 rearrangement. For each sample, productive Simpson clonality was calculated by taking the square root of Simpson's diversity index across productive rearrangements. The table was pulled from immuneACCESS by TCRdb, which kept in-frame rearrangements only. Such tables lose some clones; where checked, under half of the loss comes from unresolved V genes, and the rest has no known cause. Clone size and the V and J calls come from that table; the DNA yielded D and trimming. This sample lists roughly 240,000 clones; around 80% were detected once. The ten largest clones represent approximately 2% of the sample.

The sequenced sample consisted of peripheral blood. The sequence was obtained from a man aged 40-49 years who had recovered from COVID-19. In this chain, TRBV5-4 is recombined with TRBJ2-1; the central 10 bases match TRBD2. The CDR3 in this case is CASSLEAGGANEQFF. The DNA sequence is given as TGTGCCAGCAGCTTGGAAGCGGGGGGGGCCAATGAGCAGTTCTTC.